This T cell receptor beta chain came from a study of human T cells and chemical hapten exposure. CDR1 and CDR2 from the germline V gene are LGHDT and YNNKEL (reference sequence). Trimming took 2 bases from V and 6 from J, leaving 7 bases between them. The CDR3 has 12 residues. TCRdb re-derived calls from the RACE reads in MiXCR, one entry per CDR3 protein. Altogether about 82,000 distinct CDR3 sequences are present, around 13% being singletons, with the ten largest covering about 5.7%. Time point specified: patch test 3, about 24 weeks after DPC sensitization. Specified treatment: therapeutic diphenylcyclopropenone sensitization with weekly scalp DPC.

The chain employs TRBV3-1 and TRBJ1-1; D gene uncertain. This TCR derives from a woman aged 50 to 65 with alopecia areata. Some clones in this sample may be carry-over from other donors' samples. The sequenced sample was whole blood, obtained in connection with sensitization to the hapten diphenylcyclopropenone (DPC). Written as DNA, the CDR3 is TGTGCCAGCAGCCAATCACGGGCTGAAGCTTTCTTT. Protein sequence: CASSQSRAEAFF.